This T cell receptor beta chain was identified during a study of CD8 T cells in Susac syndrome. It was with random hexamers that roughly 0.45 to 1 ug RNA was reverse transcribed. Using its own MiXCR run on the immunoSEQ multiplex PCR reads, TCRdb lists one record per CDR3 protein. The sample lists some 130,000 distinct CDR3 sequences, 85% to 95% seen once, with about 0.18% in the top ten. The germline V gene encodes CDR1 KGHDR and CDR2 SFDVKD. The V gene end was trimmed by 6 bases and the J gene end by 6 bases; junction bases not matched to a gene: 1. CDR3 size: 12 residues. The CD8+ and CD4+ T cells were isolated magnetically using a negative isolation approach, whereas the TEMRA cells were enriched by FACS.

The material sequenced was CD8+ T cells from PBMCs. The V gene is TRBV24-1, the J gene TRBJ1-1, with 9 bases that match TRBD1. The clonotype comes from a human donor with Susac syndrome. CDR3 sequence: CATSTGGPEAFF. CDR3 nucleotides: TGTGCCACCAGTACAGGGGGCCCTGAAGCTTTCTTT.